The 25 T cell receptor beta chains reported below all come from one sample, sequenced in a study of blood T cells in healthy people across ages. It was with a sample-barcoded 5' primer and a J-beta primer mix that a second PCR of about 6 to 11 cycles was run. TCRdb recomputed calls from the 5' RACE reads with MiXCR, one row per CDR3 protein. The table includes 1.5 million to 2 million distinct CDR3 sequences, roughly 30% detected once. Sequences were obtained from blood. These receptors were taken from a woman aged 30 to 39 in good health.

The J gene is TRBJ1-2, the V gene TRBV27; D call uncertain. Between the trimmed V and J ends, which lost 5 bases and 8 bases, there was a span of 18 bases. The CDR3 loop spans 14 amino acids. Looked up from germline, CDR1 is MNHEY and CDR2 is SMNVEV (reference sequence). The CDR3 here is CASSPSFRTEGYTF. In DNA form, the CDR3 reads TGTGCCAGCAGTCCCTCGTTTAGGACTGAAGGCTACACCTTC.

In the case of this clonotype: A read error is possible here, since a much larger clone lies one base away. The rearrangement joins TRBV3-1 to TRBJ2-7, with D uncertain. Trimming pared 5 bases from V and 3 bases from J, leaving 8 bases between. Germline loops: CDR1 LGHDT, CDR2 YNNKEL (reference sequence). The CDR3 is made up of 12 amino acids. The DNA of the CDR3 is TGTGCCAGCAGCTTATTCTTCTACGAGCAGTACTTC. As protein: CASSLFFYEQYF.

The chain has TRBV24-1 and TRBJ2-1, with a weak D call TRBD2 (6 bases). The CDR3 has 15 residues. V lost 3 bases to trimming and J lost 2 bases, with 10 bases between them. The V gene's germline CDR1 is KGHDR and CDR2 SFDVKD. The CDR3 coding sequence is TGTGCCACCAGTGATGCTGGGGGGACCTACAATGAGCAGTTCTTC. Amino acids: CATSDAGGTYNEQFF.

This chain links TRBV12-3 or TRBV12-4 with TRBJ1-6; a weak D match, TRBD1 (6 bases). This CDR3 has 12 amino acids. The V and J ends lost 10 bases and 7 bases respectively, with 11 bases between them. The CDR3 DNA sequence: TGTGCCACTGGGACACCAAATTCACCCCTCCACTTT. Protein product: CATGTPNSPLHF.

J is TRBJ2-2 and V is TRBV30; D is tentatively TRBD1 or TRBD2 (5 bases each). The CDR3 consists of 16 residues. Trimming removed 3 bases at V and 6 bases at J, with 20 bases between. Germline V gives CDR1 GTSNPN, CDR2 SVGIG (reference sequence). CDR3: CAWRYPSGTMAGELFF. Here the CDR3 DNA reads TGTGCCTGGAGGTATCCCTCCGGGACCATGGCCGGGGAGCTGTTTTTT.

CDR3 residues: CSASPFGLQETQYF. CDR3 DNA: TGCAGTGCTAGCCCTTTTGGGTTACAAGAGACCCAGTACTTC. The rearrangement joins TRBV20-1 to TRBJ2-5; unclear D gene. Per the germline V gene, CDR1 is DFQATT and CDR2 is SNEGSKA (reference sequence). The germline V and J ends were trimmed by 3 bases and 2 bases, with 13 bases remaining between them. The CDR3 consists of 14 residues.

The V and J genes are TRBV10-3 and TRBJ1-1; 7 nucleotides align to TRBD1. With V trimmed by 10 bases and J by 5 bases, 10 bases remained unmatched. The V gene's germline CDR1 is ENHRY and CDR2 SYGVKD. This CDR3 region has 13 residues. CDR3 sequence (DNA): TGTGCCACCGAAGGAGGGGGCGAGACTGAAGCTTTCTTT. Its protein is CATEGGGETEAFF.

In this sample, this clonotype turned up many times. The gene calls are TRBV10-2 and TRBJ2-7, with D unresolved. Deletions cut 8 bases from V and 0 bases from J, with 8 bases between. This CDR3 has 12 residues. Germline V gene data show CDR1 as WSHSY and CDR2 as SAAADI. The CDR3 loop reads CASHDVSYEQYF. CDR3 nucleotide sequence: TGCGCCAGCCATGACGTCTCCTACGAGCAGTACTTC.

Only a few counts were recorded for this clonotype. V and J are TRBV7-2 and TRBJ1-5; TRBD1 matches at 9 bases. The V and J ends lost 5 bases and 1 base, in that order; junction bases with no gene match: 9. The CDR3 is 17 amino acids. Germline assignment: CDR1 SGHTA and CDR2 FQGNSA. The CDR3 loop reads CASSPRGDRVSNQPQHF. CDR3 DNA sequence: TGTGCCAGCAGCCCAAGAGGGGACAGGGTCAGCAATCAGCCCCAGCATTTT.

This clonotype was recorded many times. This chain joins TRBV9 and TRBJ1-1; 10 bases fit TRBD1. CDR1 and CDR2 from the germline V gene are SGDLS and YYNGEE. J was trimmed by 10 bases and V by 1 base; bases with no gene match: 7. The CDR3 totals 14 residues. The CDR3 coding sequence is TGTGCCAGCAGCGTAACCCGGGACAGGGGCTCAGCTTTCTTT. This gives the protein CASSVTRDRGSAFF.

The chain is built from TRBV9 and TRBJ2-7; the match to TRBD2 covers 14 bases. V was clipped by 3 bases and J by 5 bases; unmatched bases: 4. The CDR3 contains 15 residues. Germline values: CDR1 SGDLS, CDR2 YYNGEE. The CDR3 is CASSDGTSGGHEQYF. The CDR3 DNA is TGTGCCAGCAGCGACGGGACTAGCGGGGGCCACGAGCAGTACTTC.

The CDR3 DNA sequence: TGTGCCAGCAGCTACGGGACTAGCGGAGCTCAAGAGACCCAGTACTTC. It encodes CASSYGTSGAQETQYF. The genes are TRBV12-3 or TRBV12-4 and TRBJ2-5; 11 nucleotides agree with TRBD2. Trimming took 6 bases from V and 2 from J; bases not matched to a gene: 8. The length of the CDR3 is 16 residues.

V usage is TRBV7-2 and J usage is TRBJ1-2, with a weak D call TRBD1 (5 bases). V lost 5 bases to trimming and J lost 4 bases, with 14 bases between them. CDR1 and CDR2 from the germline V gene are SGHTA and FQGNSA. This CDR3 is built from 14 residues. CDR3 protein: CASSPGITVYGYTF. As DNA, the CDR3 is TGTGCCAGCAGCCCAGGGATCACAGTCTATGGCTACACCTTC.

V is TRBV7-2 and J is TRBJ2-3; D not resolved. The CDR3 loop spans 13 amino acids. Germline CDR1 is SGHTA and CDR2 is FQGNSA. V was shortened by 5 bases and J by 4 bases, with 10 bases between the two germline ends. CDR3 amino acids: CASSPQAADTQYF. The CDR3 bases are TGTGCCAGCAGCCCGCAAGCAGCAGATACGCAGTATTTT. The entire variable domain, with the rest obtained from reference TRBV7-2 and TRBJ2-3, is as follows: GAGVSQSPSNKVTEKGKDVELRCDPISGHTALYWYRQSLGQGLEFLIYFQGNSAPDKSGLPSDRFSAERTGGSVSTLTIQRTQQEDSAVYLCASSPQAADTQYFGPGTRLTVL.

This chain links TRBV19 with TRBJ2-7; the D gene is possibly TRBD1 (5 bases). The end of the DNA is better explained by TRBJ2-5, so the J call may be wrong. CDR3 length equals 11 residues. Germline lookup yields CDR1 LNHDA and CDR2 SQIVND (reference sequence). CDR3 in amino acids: CASTKGETQYF. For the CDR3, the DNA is TGTGCCAGTACCAAGGGGGAGACCCAGTACTTC.

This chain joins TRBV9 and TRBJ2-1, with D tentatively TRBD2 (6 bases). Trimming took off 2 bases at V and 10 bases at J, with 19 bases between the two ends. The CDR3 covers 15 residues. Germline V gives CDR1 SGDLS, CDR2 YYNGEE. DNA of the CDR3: TGTGCCAGCAGCGTCGGGGGACTCCAAAACTACGAGCAGTTCTTC. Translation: CASSVGGLQNYEQFF.

In DNA, the CDR3 is TGTGCCAGCAGCCCTCAGCGGGGGGGCCGCTACGAGCAGTACTTC. Its protein product is CASSPQRGGRYEQYF. V is TRBV11-2 and J is TRBJ2-7, with 10 positions matching TRBD2. Germline V CDR1 and CDR2: SGHAT, FQNNGV. V trimming: 5 bases; J trimming: 3 bases; junction bases outside the gene matches: 7. This CDR3 comprises 15 residues.

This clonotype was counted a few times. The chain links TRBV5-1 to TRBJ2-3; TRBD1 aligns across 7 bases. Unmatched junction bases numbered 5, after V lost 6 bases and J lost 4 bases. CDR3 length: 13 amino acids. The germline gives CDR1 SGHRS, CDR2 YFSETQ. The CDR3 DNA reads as TGCGCCAGCACACGACAGGGATCAGATACGCAGTATTTT. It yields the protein CASTRQGSDTQYF.

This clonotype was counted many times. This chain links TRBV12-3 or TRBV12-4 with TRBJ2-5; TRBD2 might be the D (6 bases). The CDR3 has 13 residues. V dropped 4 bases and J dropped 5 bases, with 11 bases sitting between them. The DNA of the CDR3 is TGTGCCAGCAGTTGGACTATGGGGGAGACCCAGTACTTC. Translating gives CASSWTMGETQYF.

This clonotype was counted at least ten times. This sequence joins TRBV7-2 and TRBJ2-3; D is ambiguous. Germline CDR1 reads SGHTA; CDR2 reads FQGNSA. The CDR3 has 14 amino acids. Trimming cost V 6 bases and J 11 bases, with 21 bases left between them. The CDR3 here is CASSLILDPPLQYF. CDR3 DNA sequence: TGTGCCAGCAGTTTGATACTCGACCCCCCTCTGCAGTATTTT.

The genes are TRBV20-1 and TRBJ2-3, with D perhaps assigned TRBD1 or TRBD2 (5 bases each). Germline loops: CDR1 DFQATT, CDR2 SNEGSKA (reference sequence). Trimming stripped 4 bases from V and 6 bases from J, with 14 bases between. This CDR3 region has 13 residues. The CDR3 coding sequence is TGCAGTGCTAACGCCGGGGCAGGCGATACGCAGTATTTT. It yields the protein CSANAGAGDTQYF.

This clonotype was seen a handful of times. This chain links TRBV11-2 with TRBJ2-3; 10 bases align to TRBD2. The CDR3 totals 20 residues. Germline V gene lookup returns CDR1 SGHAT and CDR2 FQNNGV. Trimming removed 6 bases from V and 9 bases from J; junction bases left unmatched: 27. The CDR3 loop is CASSSRGGARRLAGAGTQYF. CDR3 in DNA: TGTGCCAGCAGTTCCCGGGGGGGTGCCCGCAGGCTAGCGGGAGCTGGCACGCAGTATTTT.

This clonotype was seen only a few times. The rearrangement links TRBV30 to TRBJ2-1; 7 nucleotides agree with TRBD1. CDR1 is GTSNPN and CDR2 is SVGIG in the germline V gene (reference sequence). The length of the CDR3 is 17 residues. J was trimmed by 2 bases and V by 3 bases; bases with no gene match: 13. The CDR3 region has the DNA TGTGCCTGGAGGCACAAACCCGGGACAGCTGCCTACAATGAGCAGTTCTTC. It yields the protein CAWRHKPGTAAYNEQFF.

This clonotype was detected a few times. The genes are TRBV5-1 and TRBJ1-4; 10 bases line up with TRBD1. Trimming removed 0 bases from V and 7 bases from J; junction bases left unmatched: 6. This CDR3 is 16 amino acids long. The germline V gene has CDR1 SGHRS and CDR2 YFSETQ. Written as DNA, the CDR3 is TGCGCCAGCAGCTTGGTAACCGGGACAGGGGTTGAAAAACTGTTTTTT. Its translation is CASSLVTGTGVEKLFF.

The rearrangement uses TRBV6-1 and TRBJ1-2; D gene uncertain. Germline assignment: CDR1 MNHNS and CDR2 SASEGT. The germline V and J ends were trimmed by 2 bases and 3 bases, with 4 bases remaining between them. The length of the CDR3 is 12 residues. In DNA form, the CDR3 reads TGTGCCAGCAGTGAATTGGACTATGGCTACACCTTC. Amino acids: CASSELDYGYTF.